Presented here are 8 T cell receptor beta chains from one specimen sequenced in a study of control samples from healthy donors and cancer patients (dated by TCRdb to the early 2020s). Library preparation used the immunoSEQ multiplex PCR assay. Here the immuneACCESS table is served through TCRdb, limited to in-frame sequences with V and J called. Missing clones are a known gap in these copies; in checked studies unresolved V genes cover under half, and the rest lacks a known reason. Counted in this sample were 150,000 to 200,000 clones; 70% to 90% of them appeared once. The ten top clones hold around 12% of the sample. The sequenced material came from blood. The receptors derive from a man aged 25 to 40 in good health.

The CDR3: CASSLMMALGQEAFF. The CDR3 DNA sequence: TGTGCCAGCAGCTTAATGATGGCCCTGGGACAGGAAGCTTTCTTT. The chain uses TRBV7-9 and TRBJ1-1, with TRBD1 matching 7 bases. Unmatched junction bases numbered 11, after V lost 2 bases and J lost 8 bases. In germline, CDR1 is SEHNR, CDR2 FQNEAQ (reference sequence). This CDR3 comprises 15 residues.

The rearrangement links TRBV5-1 to TRBJ1-4; 9 bases are a match to TRBD1. CDR1 SGHRS and CDR2 YFSETQ come from the germline V gene. The CDR3 runs 16 residues. V shed 1 base and J 2 bases; nucleotides not matched to a gene: 3. The CDR3 here is CASSLTGGRTNEKLFF. In nucleotides, the CDR3 is TGCGCCAGCAGCTTGACAGGGGGCCGCACTAATGAAAAACTGTTTTTT.

In DNA form, the CDR3 reads TGTGCCATCAGTGAGTCGAGGACAGGGGAGCAGCAGTACTTC. Translation: CAISESRTGEQQYF. The chain recombines TRBV10-3 with TRBJ2-7, with 9 bases fitting TRBD1. CDR3 size: 14 residues. In germline, CDR1 is ENHRY, CDR2 SYGVKD. With 0 bases clipped from V and 8 bases from J, the junction kept 5 bases outside the gene matches.

This chain uses TRBV7-2 with TRBJ1-5, with unresolved D. The CDR3 has 14 amino acids. CDR1 and CDR2 (germline): SGHTA, FQGNSA. V lost 4 bases and J lost 7, with 14 bases in between. The CDR3 nucleotides are TGTGCCAGCAGCTCCGGGTTACAAGGGCAGCCCCAGCATTTT. This translates into CASSSGLQGQPQHF.

The CDR3 loop is CASTVAGGLTDTQYF. The DNA of the CDR3 is TGTGCCAGCACCGTAGCGGGAGGCCTCACAGATACGCAGTATTTT. V is TRBV2 and J is TRBJ2-3, with TRBD2 matching over 10 bases. Trimming cost V 7 bases and J 2 bases; bases outside gene matches: 6. The germline gives CDR1 SNHLY, CDR2 FYNNEI. The CDR3 is 15 amino acids.

The V and J genes are TRBV28 and TRBJ1-2; no firm D call. The CDR3 length is 12 residues. Germline CDR1 is MDHEN and CDR2 is SYDVKM. Trimming removed 3 bases from V and 2 bases from J, with 4 bases in between. The CDR3 DNA reads TGTGCCAGCAGTTTGGGGAACTATGGCTACACCTTC. Protein product: CASSLGNYGYTF.

This clone was counted many times. V is TRBV19 and J is TRBJ1-3; no clear D gene. This CDR3 is built from 13 residues. V gave up 3 bases and J gave up 0 bases, with 3 bases separating them. The V gene's germline CDR1 is LNHDA and CDR2 SQIVND (reference sequence). The CDR3 DNA sequence: TGTGCCAGTAGTATCGGCTCTGGAAACACCATATATTTT. The encoded protein is CASSIGSGNTIYF. Drawing the rest from reference TRBV19 and TRBJ1-3, the complete variable domain is DGGITQSPKYLFRKEGQNVTLSCEQNLNHDAMYWYRQDPGQGLRLIYYSQIVNDFQKGDIAEGYSVSREKKESFPLTVTSAQKNPTAFYLCASSIGSGNTIYFGEGSWLTVV.

This chain links TRBV5-1 with TRBJ1-4, with 7 bases aligning to TRBD1. CDR3 length: 16 amino acids. Trimming cost V 3 bases and J 4 bases; bases outside gene matches: 9. Germline CDR1 SGHRS, CDR2 YFSETQ. The CDR3 spells CASSSSGGAVNEKLFF. Written as DNA, the CDR3 is TGCGCCAGCAGCTCTTCAGGGGGGGCAGTTAATGAAAAACTGTTTTTT.